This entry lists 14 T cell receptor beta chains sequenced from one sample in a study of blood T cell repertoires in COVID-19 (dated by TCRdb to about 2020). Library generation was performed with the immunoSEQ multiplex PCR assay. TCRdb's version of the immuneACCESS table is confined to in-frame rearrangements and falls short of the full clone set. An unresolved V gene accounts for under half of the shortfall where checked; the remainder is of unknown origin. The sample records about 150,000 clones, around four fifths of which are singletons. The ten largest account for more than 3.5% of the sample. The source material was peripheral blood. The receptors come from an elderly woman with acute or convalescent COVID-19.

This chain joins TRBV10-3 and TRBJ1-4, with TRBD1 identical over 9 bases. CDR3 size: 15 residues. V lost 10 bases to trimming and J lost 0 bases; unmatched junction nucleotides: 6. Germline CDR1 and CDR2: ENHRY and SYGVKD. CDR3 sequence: CATWTGDATNEKLFF. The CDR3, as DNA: TGTGCCACCTGGACAGGGGATGCAACTAATGAAAAACTGTTTTTT.

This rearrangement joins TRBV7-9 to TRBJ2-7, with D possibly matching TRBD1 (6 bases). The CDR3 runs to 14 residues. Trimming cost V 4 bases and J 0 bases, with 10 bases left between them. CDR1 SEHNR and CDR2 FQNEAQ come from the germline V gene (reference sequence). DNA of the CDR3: TGTGCCAGCAGCTCACAGGGAACCTCCTACGAGCAGTACTTC. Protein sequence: CASSSQGTSYEQYF.

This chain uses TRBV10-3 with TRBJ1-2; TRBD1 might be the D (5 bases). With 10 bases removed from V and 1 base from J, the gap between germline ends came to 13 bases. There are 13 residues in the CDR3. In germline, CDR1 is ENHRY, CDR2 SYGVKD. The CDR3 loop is CATVDDSNYGYTF. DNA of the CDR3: TGTGCCACCGTGGACGACAGTAACTATGGCTACACCTTC.

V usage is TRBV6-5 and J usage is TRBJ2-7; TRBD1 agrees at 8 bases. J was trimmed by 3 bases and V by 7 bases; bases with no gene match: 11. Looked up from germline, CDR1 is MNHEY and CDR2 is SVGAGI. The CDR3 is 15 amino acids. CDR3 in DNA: TGTGCCAGCACCCAAGACAGGGGAGAATACTACGAGCAGTACTTC. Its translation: CASTQDRGEYYEQYF.

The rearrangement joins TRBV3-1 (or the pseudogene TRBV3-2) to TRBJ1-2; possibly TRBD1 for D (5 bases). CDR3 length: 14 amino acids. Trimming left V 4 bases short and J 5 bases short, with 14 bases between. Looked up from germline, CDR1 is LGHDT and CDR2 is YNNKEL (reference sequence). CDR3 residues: CASSPNPQGYGYTF. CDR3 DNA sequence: TGTGCCAGCAGCCCAAACCCGCAGGGATATGGCTACACCTTC.

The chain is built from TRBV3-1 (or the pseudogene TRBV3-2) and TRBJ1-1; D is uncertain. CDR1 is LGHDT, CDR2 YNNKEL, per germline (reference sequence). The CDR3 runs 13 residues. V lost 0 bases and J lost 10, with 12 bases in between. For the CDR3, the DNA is TGTGCCAGCAGCCAAGAAGGCGGCACTCCAGCTTTCTTT. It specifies CASSQEGGTPAFF.

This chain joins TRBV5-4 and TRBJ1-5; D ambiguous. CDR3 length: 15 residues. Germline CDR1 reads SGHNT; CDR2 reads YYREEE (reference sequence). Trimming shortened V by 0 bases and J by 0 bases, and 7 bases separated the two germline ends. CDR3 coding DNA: TGTGCCAGCAGCTTGGACGGGAATAGCAATCAGCCCCAGCATTTT. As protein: CASSLDGNSNQPQHF.

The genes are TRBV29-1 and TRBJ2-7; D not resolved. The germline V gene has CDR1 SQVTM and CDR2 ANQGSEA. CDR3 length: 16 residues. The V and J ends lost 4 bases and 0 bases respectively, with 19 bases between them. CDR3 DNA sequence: TGCAGCGTTGTCGCTTCCCCGAGCACAGACTCCTACGAGCAGTACTTC. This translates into CSVVASPSTDSYEQYF.

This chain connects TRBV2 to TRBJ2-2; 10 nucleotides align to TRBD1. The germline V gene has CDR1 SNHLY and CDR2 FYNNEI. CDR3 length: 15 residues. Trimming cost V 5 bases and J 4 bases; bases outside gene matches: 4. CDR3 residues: CASSRQGAGTGELFF. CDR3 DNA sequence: TGTGCCAGCAGTCGACAGGGGGCAGGCACCGGGGAGCTGTTTTTT.

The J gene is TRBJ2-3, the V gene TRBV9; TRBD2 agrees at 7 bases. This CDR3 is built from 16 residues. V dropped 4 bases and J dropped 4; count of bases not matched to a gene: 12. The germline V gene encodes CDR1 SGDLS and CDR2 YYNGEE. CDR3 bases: TGTGCCAGCAGCCCCAATTTCGGGGCGGGGGCAGATACGCAGTATTTT. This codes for CASSPNFGAGADTQYF.

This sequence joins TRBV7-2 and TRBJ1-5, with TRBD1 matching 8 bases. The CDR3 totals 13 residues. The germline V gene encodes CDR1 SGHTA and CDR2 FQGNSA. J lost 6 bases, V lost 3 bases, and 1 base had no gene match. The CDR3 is CASSFQGAQPQHF. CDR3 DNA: TGTGCCAGCAGCTTTCAGGGGGCTCAGCCCCAGCATTTT.

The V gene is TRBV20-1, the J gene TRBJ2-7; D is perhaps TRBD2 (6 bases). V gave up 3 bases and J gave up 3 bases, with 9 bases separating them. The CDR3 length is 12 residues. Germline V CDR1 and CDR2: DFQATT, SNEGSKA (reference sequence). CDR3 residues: CSASLGGYEQYF. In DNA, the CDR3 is TGCAGTGCTAGTCTGGGGGGCTACGAGCAGTACTTC.

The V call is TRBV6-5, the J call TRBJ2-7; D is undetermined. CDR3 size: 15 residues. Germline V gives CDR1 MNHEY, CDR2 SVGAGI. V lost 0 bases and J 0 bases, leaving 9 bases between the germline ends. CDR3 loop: CASSYSTSGSYEQYF. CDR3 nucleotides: TGTGCCAGCAGTTACTCCACATCTGGCTCCTACGAGCAGTACTTC.

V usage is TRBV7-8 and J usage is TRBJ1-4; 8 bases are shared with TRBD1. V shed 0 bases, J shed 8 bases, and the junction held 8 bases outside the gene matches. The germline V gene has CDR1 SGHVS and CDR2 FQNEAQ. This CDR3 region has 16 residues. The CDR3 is CASSLACGQGPEKLFF. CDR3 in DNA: TGTGCCAGCAGCTTAGCGTGCGGACAGGGTCCAGAAAAACTGTTTTTT.